The clone carrying this T cell receptor beta chain came up many times. Its specificity is not known. The CDR3 totals 14 residues. V lost 3 bases and J 2 bases, leaving 11 bases between the germline ends. The sample originates from a study of T cells in Graves' hyperthyroidism and ophthalmopathy. It was RNA transcripts that yielded the amplified TCR beta CDR3 regions. The TCR CDR3 was amplified in a first-round RT-PCR using the HTBI primer set. TCRdb reprocessed the multiplex PCR reads via MiXCR and lists one record per CDR3 protein. The sample holds 450,000 to 650,000 distinct CDR3 sequences, roughly 15% seen once. Each person with ophthalmopathy scored at least 3 on the Clinical Activity Score, reached NOSPECS grade 4 or higher, and had been ill under 3 months. Overall study results and limits: Ophthalmopathy and stable hyperthyroidism were separated by a 13 V-J model. With a median lead of 6.5 months before onset, the model predicted ophthalmopathy. Most expanded thyroid clonotypes above 0.001 also appeared in blood.

V gene TRBV12-3 or TRBV12-4 combines with J gene TRBJ2-7, with D hard to call. The specimen was blood. This clonotype was obtained from a woman in her late teens or twenties with Graves' ophthalmopathy. The CDR3 is CASSLSGSPYEQYF. DNA of the CDR3: TGTGCCAGCAGTTTGAGTGGGTCGCCCTACGAGCAGTACTTC.